The 21 T cell receptor beta chains presented below share a single source sample, sequenced in a study of beta chain features in type 1 diabetes. All of the isolated RNA was reverse transcribed, so expressed TCRB transcripts were sequenced. Here immunoSEQ multiplex PCR was the method, and the copy in TCRdb shows in-frame clones only, minus some. The sample consists of about 220,000 clones, around 9.9% of them appearing once. The specimen sequenced was central memory CD4+ T cells from blood. The receptors shown here come from a man younger than 35 in good health.

This chain uses TRBV4-2 with TRBJ2-3, with 13 bases matching TRBD2. Germline-derived CDR1 and CDR2 are LGHNA and YNFKEQ. The CDR3 loop spans 15 amino acids. Germline trimming cut 8 bases from V and 3 bases from J; bases unmatched to any gene: 5. The CDR3 DNA reads TGTGCCAGCGGTCGACTAGCGGGAGGAACAGATACGCAGTATTTT. Protein product: CASGRLAGGTDTQYF.

The chain joins TRBV30 to TRBJ2-1; D gene unclear. Germline V gene sequence: CDR1 GTSNPN, CDR2 SVGIG (reference sequence). This CDR3 spans 15 amino acids. V lost 6 bases, J lost 0 bases, and 15 bases lay in between. The CDR3 DNA follows: TGTGCCTGCTTGGCCGGGCTAAGCTCCTACAATGAGCAGTTCTTC. Translating gives CACLAGLSSYNEQFF.

This clone was counted a few times. The rearrangement links TRBV30 to TRBJ2-7; no clear D gene. V was shortened by 1 base and J by 3 bases, with 10 bases between the two germline ends. Germline V gives CDR1 GTSNPN, CDR2 SVGIG (reference sequence). CDR3 length: 13 amino acids. Here the CDR3 reads CAWSGVSYYEQYF. The CDR3 DNA reads TGTGCCTGGAGTGGTGTCTCGTACTACGAGCAGTACTTC.

This clone has just a few counts. This chain uses TRBV27 with TRBJ2-4; D is undetermined. The CDR3 loop spans 13 amino acids. CDR1 and CDR2 (germline): MNHEY, SMNVEV (reference sequence). V gave up 7 bases and J gave up 12 bases, with 19 bases separating them. The DNA for the CDR3 is TGTGCCAGCACTGATCAATTGGGCCGACCTCAGTACTTC. This sequence encodes CASTDQLGRPQYF.

This chain uses TRBV29-1 with TRBJ2-5; possibly TRBD1 for D (6 bases). The CDR3 is made up of 12 amino acids. Germline V gene lookup returns CDR1 SQVTM and CDR2 ANQGSEA. Deletions cut 6 bases from V and 2 bases from J, with 10 bases between. The CDR3 nucleotides are TGCAGCGTCGGACAGTATCAAGAGACCCAGTACTTC. It is translated as CSVGQYQETQYF.

This clone has only a few counts. CDR3 in amino acids: CASRALYNEQFF. DNA of the CDR3: TGTGCCAGCAGGGCTCTCTACAATGAGCAGTTCTTC. The chain uses TRBV25-1 and TRBJ2-1, with no clear D. The CDR3 is made up of 12 amino acids. The germline V gene encodes CDR1 MGHDK and CDR2 SYGVNS. The ends were cut back, 6 bases at V and 3 bases at J, with 6 bases in the middle. Together with reference TRBV25-1 and TRBJ2-1, the CDR3 gives the full variable domain: EADIYQTPRYLVIGTGKKITLECSQTMGHDKMYWYQQDPGMELHLIHYSYGVNSTEKGDLSSESTVSRIRTEHFPLTLESARPSHTSQYLCASRALYNEQFFGPGTRLTVL.

The rearrangement joins TRBV5-6 to TRBJ1-1; TRBD1 matches at 8 bases. Trimming at V came to 3 bases and at J to 0 bases, leaving 7 bases not matched to a gene. Per germline, CDR1 SGHDT and CDR2 YYEEEE. The CDR3 length is 16 residues. CDR3 nucleotides: TGTGCCAGCAGCTCGAACAGGGGGTCCATGAACACTGAAGCTTTCTTT. This sequence encodes CASSSNRGSMNTEAFF.

This clone was picked up a small number of times. The rearrangement links TRBV7-9 to TRBJ1-2, with D uncertain. V was cut by 4 bases and J by 7 bases, with 13 bases left in between. CDR1 SEHNR and CDR2 FQNEAQ come from the germline V gene (reference sequence). The CDR3 has 13 residues. The CDR3 loop is CASSSTKAGGYTF. The DNA of the CDR3 is TGTGCCAGCAGCTCGACAAAGGCTGGTGGCTACACCTTC.

The gene calls are TRBV5-1 and TRBJ2-7; 9 bases line up with TRBD2. The J segment lost 1 base and the V segment lost 4 bases, leaving 9 bases of the junction unmatched. This CDR3 comprises 16 residues. CDR1 and CDR2 from the germline V gene are SGHRS and YFSETQ. CDR3: CASSQDSGSGSYEQYF. Written as DNA, the CDR3 is TGCGCCAGCAGCCAGGATAGCGGGAGTGGGTCCTACGAGCAGTACTTC.

This clone was seen only a few times. This rearrangement joins TRBV2 to TRBJ2-2; a weak D match, TRBD1 (5 bases). This CDR3 spans 14 amino acids. Germline CDR1 and CDR2: SNHLY and FYNNEI. V was pared by 4 bases and J by 2 bases, with 8 bases between. Here the CDR3 reads CASSGQFNTGELFF. The CDR3, as DNA: TGTGCCAGCAGTGGACAGTTTAACACCGGGGAGCTGTTTTTT.

The CDR3 bases are TGTGCCAGTAGACAACTAGCGGGAGGCTCAGATACGCAGTATTTT. It yields the protein CASRQLAGGSDTQYF. The chain recombines TRBV19 with TRBJ2-3; 12 bases map to TRBD2. V shed 6 bases, J shed 4 bases, and the junction held 5 bases outside the gene matches. The CDR3 has 15 amino acids. Germline V gene data show CDR1 as LNHDA and CDR2 as SQIVND (reference sequence).

The table lists this clone with many counts. The J gene is TRBJ2-3, the V gene TRBV10-3; perhaps TRBD1 as D (6 bases). Trimming took 10 bases from V and 2 from J, leaving 19 bases between them. Germline CDR1 reads ENHRY; CDR2 reads SYGVKD. This CDR3 spans 15 amino acids. CDR3: CATLRDTVVTDTQYF. For the CDR3, the DNA is TGTGCCACCCTCAGGGACACGGTAGTCACAGATACGCAGTATTTT.

Details on this clone: Because the CDR3's place on the DNA is in doubt, the DNA is left out and the CDR3 is given as listed by TCRdb. V gene TRBV9 combines with J gene TRBJ2-6. Both ends counted, the CDR3 spans 16 residues. Germline V lookup: CDR1 SGDLS, CDR2 YYNGEE. The CDR3 here is CASSVGLGTGANVPTF.

This clone was found a few times. J is TRBJ2-3 and V is TRBV29-1, with 11 bases identical to TRBD1. Germline CDR1 SQVTM, CDR2 ANQGSEA. The V segment lost 5 bases and the J segment 1 base; nucleotides outside the gene matches: 5. The CDR3 is 15 amino acids. The CDR3 loop is CSVLGQGAGTDTQYF. In DNA form, the CDR3 reads TGCAGCGTTCTCGGACAGGGGGCAGGCACAGATACGCAGTATTTT.

This clone occurred a few times. The V call is TRBV7-2, the J call TRBJ2-1; no clear D. In germline, CDR1 is SGHTA, CDR2 FQGNSA. Trimming took off 5 bases at V and 0 bases at J, with 11 bases between the two ends. The CDR3 is 15 residues long. The CDR3 loop is CASSTRSSSYNEQFF. The CDR3 DNA reads TGTGCCAGCAGCACGCGATCGTCCTCCTACAATGAGCAGTTCTTC.

The V and J genes are TRBV5-1 and TRBJ1-4; 7 positions match TRBD1. Germline V gene lookup returns CDR1 SGHRS and CDR2 YFSETQ. CDR3 length: 14 amino acids. V was pared by 3 bases and J by 7 bases, with 6 bases of the junction left unmatched. CDR3 amino acids: CASSSGTEGEKLFF. CDR3 DNA: TGCGCCAGCAGCTCCGGGACAGAAGGTGAAAAACTGTTTTTT.

This clone was detected only a few times. The rearrangement links TRBV30 to TRBJ1-1; tentatively, D is TRBD1 (5 bases). The CDR3 covers 16 residues. V lost 3 bases and J lost 4, with 21 bases in between. CDR1 and CDR2 (germline): GTSNPN, SVGIG (reference sequence). Written as DNA, the CDR3 is TGTGCCTGGAGGTCAAGACAGAGCGGTGACCTCACTGAAGCTTTCTTT. Translated, it gives CAWRSRQSGDLTEAFF.

The chain carries TRBV7-9 and TRBJ1-5; D might be TRBD1 (5 bases). Trimming took off 0 bases at V and 5 bases at J, with 11 bases between the two ends. The CDR3 totals 15 residues. The germline gives CDR1 SEHNR, CDR2 FQNEAQ (reference sequence). CDR3 in DNA: TGTGCCAGCAGCTTAGCTGGGGGAAAGGATCAGCCCCAGCATTTT. Protein product: CASSLAGGKDQPQHF. Filled out from reference TRBV7-9 and TRBJ1-5, the complete variable domain reads DTGVSQNPRHKITKRGQNVTFRCDPISEHNRLYWYRQTLGQGPEFLTYFQNEAQLEKSRLLSDRFSAERPKGSFSTLEIQRTEQGDSAMYLCASSLAGGKDQPQHFGDGTRLSIL.

V usage is TRBV9 and J usage is TRBJ1-3; the D is unclear. In germline, CDR1 is SGDLS, CDR2 YYNGEE. V was trimmed by 2 bases and J by 0 bases, leaving 15 bases between them. The CDR3 totals 17 residues. CDR3 nucleotides: TGTGCCAGCAGCGTGGGCCACAGTGCCGGCTCTGGAAACACCATATATTTT. Amino acid sequence: CASSVGHSAGSGNTIYF.

This clone appeared a few times. The CDR3 nucleotides are TGTGCCAGCTCACCACCGGGGGGCGGTGGCTACACCTTC. Translation gives CASSPPGGGGYTF. The chain combines TRBV18 with TRBJ1-2, with D possibly TRBD1 on 6 matching bases. Germline V gene data show CDR1 as KGHSH and CDR2 as LQKENI. Trimming pared 0 bases from V and 7 bases from J, leaving 9 bases between. CDR3 length equals 13 residues.

The chain combines TRBV7-2 with TRBJ1-2, with D hard to call. This CDR3 contains 15 residues. Trimming took off 4 bases at V and 2 bases at J, with 14 bases between the two ends. Germline V CDR1 and CDR2: SGHTA, FQGNSA. Here the CDR3 reads CASSSGKGGNYGYTF. CDR3 DNA: TGTGCCAGCAGCTCTGGCAAAGGTGGGAACTATGGCTACACCTTC.